These 25 T cell receptor beta chains were sequenced from one sample in a study of T-cell memory formation after mild COVID-19. TCRdb re-called the 5' RACE reads with MiXCR, one entry per CDR3 protein. Of approximately 410,000 distinct CDR3 sequences in the sample, more than 20% are singletons; the top ten hold around 13%. Sequencing was carried out using PBMCs or a T cell subset sorted from them (not recorded which). All receptors derive from an adult woman who had mild COVID-19 (a few samples of this study predate the infection). Cell type and time point are not known.

This clonotype was observed a handful of times. This rearrangement joins TRBV7-9 to TRBJ1-1; no definite D call. The germline V gene encodes CDR1 SEHNR and CDR2 FQNEAQ (reference sequence). V lost 0 bases to trimming and J lost 5 bases, with 10 bases between them. There are 14 residues in the CDR3. The CDR3 here is CASSLAGPRTEAFF. Written as DNA, the CDR3 is TGTGCCAGCAGCTTAGCCGGACCTAGAACTGAAGCTTTCTTT.

The chain has TRBV27 and TRBJ2-7, with D possibly matching TRBD1 (6 bases). The germline V gene has CDR1 MNHEY and CDR2 SMNVEV (reference sequence). Trimming took off 10 bases at V and 2 bases at J, with 15 bases between the two ends. The length of the CDR3 is 13 residues. In nucleotides, the CDR3 is TGTGCCACCCGACGACAGGTCGCCTACGAGCAGTACTTC. This encodes CATRRQVAYEQYF.

This clonotype was recorded a few times. The chain uses TRBV5-1 and TRBJ2-1; 13 bases are a match to TRBD2. The CDR3 covers 15 residues. Unmatched junction bases numbered 3, after V lost 2 bases and J lost 7 bases. CDR1 is SGHRS and CDR2 is YFSETQ in the germline V gene. The CDR3 DNA sequence: TGCGCCAGCAGCTTTCCGGGACTAGCGGGAAATGAGCAGTTCTTC. This translates into CASSFPGLAGNEQFF.

The genes are TRBV5-6 and TRBJ2-5; 8 positions agree with TRBD2. Germline values: CDR1 SGHDT, CDR2 YYEEEE. V lost 2 bases and J lost 1; bases outside the gene matches: 10. The CDR3 contains 17 residues. The CDR3 nucleotides read TGTGCCAGCAGCTTAGTTGTTGCGCTAGCGGGCCAAGAGACCCAGTACTTC. Amino acid sequence: CASSLVVALAGQETQYF.

This chain links TRBV9 with TRBJ2-7; D ambiguous. With 6 bases removed from V and 6 bases from J, the gap between germline ends came to 19 bases. This CDR3 comprises 14 residues. The germline CDR1 and CDR2 sequences are SGDLS and YYNGEE. The chain's CDR3 is CASTPGPAMREQYF. CDR3 nucleotide sequence: TGTGCCAGCACCCCCGGACCGGCGATGCGCGAGCAGTACTTC.

There are a few counts of this clonotype. The chain carries TRBV9 and TRBJ2-1; 7 nucleotides align to TRBD2. The trim removed 0 bases at V and 8 bases at J, leaving 11 bases unmatched. This CDR3 spans 16 amino acids. Germline V gene lookup returns CDR1 SGDLS and CDR2 YYNGEE. In DNA, the CDR3 is TGTGCCAGCAGCGTAGAAGGCGGGAGTAAAATAGATGAGCAGTTCTTC. Protein product: CASSVEGGSKIDEQFF.

The V gene is TRBV6-6, the J gene TRBJ1-4; D is unresolved. V lost 0 bases and J 0 bases, leaving 5 bases between the germline ends. CDR3 size: 15 residues. From germline, CDR1 is MNHNY and CDR2 SVGAGI (reference sequence). CDR3 loop: CASSYSPATNEKLFF. The CDR3 DNA is TGTGCCAGCAGTTACTCCCCTGCAACTAATGAAAAACTGTTTTTT.

This clonotype came up a few times. The chain recombines TRBV3-1 with TRBJ2-1; 7 positions agree with TRBD2. V was pared by 0 bases and J by 5 bases, with 16 bases of the junction left unmatched. This CDR3 has 19 residues. In germline, CDR1 is LGHDT, CDR2 YNNKEL (reference sequence). As DNA, the CDR3 is TGTGCCAGCAGCCAAGATTCGGTGGGGGTACTAGCGATAAACAATGAGCAGTTCTTC. It codes for CASSQDSVGVLAINNEQFF.

The sample holds many counts of this clonotype. The chain links TRBV4-1 to TRBJ2-1, with 12 bases fitting TRBD2. Losses at the gene ends were 4 bases for V and 9 bases for J; bases not matched to a gene: 10. The CDR3 extends over 16 amino acids. In germline, CDR1 is MGHRA, CDR2 YSYEKL. CDR3 sequence (DNA): TGCGCCAGCAGCCTCTCCTCTAGCGGGGGGGCCGCTGAGCAGTTCTTC. This translates into CASSLSSSGGAAEQFF.

The rearrangement links TRBV7-2 to TRBJ2-2, with 7 bases identical to TRBD1. Germline V CDR1 and CDR2: SGHTA, FQGNSA. The CDR3 loop spans 16 amino acids. J was trimmed by 4 bases and V by 4 bases; bases with no gene match: 9. Here the CDR3 DNA reads TGTGCCAGCAGCTCGATCACAGGGGTCCTCACCGGGGAGCTGTTTTTT. Protein sequence: CASSSITGVLTGELFF. Looking up the rest from reference TRBV7-2 and TRBJ2-2 gives the full variable domain: GAGVSQSPSNKVTEKGKDVELRCDPISGHTALYWYRQSLGQGLEFLIYFQGNSAPDKSGLPSDRFSAERTGGSVSTLTIQRTQQEDSAVYLCASSSITGVLTGELFFGEGSRLTVL.

The chain joins TRBV25-1 to TRBJ2-1; D unresolved. The V and J ends lost 1 base and 7 bases respectively, with 5 bases between them. The CDR3 has 12 amino acids. The germline gives CDR1 MGHDK, CDR2 SYGVNS. The CDR3 sequence: CASSESANEQFF. The CDR3 DNA follows: TGTGCCAGCAGTGAATCGGCAAATGAGCAGTTCTTC.

The chain has TRBV7-6 and TRBJ2-1; 9 nucleotides agree with TRBD1. Germline assignment: CDR1 SGHVS and CDR2 FNYEAQ. V lost 0 bases, J lost 9 bases, and 15 bases stayed unmatched. This CDR3 is built from 18 residues. CDR3 in DNA: TGTGCCAGCAGCTTAGCGCGGGGACAGGGACCCCCGGGAGGTGAGCAGTTCTTC. The encoded protein is CASSLARGQGPPGGEQFF. Using reference TRBV7-6 and TRBJ2-1 for the parts outside the CDR3, the full variable domain is GAGVSQSPRYKVTKRGQDVALRCDPISGHVSLYWYRQALGQGPEFLTYFNYEAQQDKSGLPNDRFSAERPEGSISTLTIQRTEQRDSAMYRCASSLARGQGPPGGEQFFGPGTRLTVL.

This clonotype came up a few times. The chain recombines TRBV7-2 with TRBJ1-1; 8 nucleotides match TRBD1. The J segment lost 6 bases and the V segment lost 5 bases, leaving 17 bases of the junction unmatched. The V gene's germline CDR1 is SGHTA and CDR2 FQGNSA. The CDR3 has 17 residues. Here the CDR3 reads CASSQDRVGATGAEAFF. CDR3 DNA sequence: TGTGCCAGCAGCCAGGACAGGGTGGGAGCTACTGGCGCTGAAGCTTTCTTT.

This clonotype was seen a handful of times. V gene TRBV12-3 or TRBV12-4 combines with J gene TRBJ2-2, with TRBD2 matching 9 bases. This CDR3 spans 15 amino acids. J was trimmed by 7 bases and V by 3 bases; bases with no gene match: 6. Written as DNA, the CDR3 is TGTGCCAGCAGTTTGGCGGGGGGGATGGTCGGGGAGCTGTTTTTT. Its protein product is CASSLAGGMVGELFF.

This clonotype was recorded a few times. This sequence joins TRBV10-3 and TRBJ1-5; 7 nucleotides match TRBD1. V shed 8 bases, J shed 1 base, and the junction held 8 bases outside the gene matches. The CDR3 runs 15 residues. CDR1 is ENHRY, CDR2 SYGVKD, per germline. This CDR3 reads CAIGAGTASNQPQHF. CDR3 DNA: TGTGCCATCGGTGCCGGGACAGCCAGCAATCAGCCCCAGCATTTT.

The sample holds a few counts of this clonotype. The chain employs TRBV10-3 and TRBJ2-2, with a possible D match to TRBD1 (6 bases). The CDR3 loop spans 12 amino acids. Germline V gene sequence: CDR1 ENHRY, CDR2 SYGVKD. V was shortened by 7 bases and J by 9 bases, with 12 bases between the two germline ends. The CDR3 here is CAITTGNRELFF. The CDR3 nucleotides are TGTGCCATCACAACAGGGAATCGGGAGCTGTTTTTT.

The chain links TRBV7-9 to TRBJ2-7, with a weak D call TRBD1 (6 bases). Germline CDR1 and CDR2: SEHNR and FQNEAQ (reference sequence). Between the trimmed V and J ends, which lost 4 bases and 6 bases, there was a span of 13 bases. The CDR3 is made up of 13 amino acids. CDR3 in DNA: TGTGCCAGCAGCTCCACTACAGGGAGCGAGCAGTACTTC. Protein: CASSSTTGSEQYF.

This clonotype came up a few times. The chain has TRBV19 and TRBJ2-2; TRBD2 is a possible D gene (6 bases). The CDR3 has 15 residues. V was clipped by 7 bases and J by 2 bases, with 14 bases between them. Germline CDR1 and CDR2: LNHDA and SQIVND (reference sequence). The CDR3 region has the DNA TGTGCCAGTACCATCCGGGGGAGAAACACCGGGGAGCTGTTTTTT. The encoded protein is CASTIRGRNTGELFF.

The chain links TRBV12-3 or TRBV12-4 to TRBJ2-2; D is perhaps TRBD2 (5 bases). The CDR3 consists of 14 residues. V was shortened by 1 base and J by 8 bases, with 11 bases between the two germline ends. CDR3 coding DNA: TGTGCCAGCAGTTTAGATGCCCCGGGGGGGGAGCTGTTTTTT. It encodes CASSLDAPGGELFF.

The chain has TRBV29-1 and TRBJ2-3; D is uncertain. The CDR3 runs 12 residues. Germline CDR1 and CDR2: SQVTM and ANQGSEA. V lost 3 bases and J 0 bases, leaving 4 bases between the germline ends. In nucleotides, the CDR3 is TGCAGCGTTGAGGTCAGCACAGATACGCAGTATTTT. Translated, it gives CSVEVSTDTQYF.

The chain carries TRBV5-1 and TRBJ2-2; 8 bases are a match to TRBD2. The CDR3 covers 16 residues. The V segment lost 0 bases and the J segment 4 bases; nucleotides outside the gene matches: 5. CDR1 and CDR2 (germline): SGHRS, YFSETQ. The chain's CDR3 is CASSLAVGTSTGELFF. CDR3 coding DNA: TGCGCCAGCAGCTTGGCAGTTGGGACTAGCACCGGGGAGCTGTTTTTT.

This clonotype occurred a few times. The chain has TRBV7-9 and TRBJ1-1; TRBD1 aligns across 7 bases. Germline lookup yields CDR1 SEHNR and CDR2 FQNEAQ (reference sequence). V trimming: 4 bases; J trimming: 7 bases; junction bases outside the gene matches: 9. This CDR3 has 14 residues. The CDR3 DNA is TGTGCCAGCAGCTACCCTATGGGACAGTTTGAAGCTTTCTTT. Translated, it gives CASSYPMGQFEAFF.

The J gene is TRBJ1-2, the V gene TRBV30, with a possible D match to TRBD1 (6 bases). Germline V CDR1 and CDR2: GTSNPN, SVGIG (reference sequence). The CDR3 consists of 17 residues. Trimming left V 0 bases short and J 5 bases short, with 22 bases between. The CDR3, as DNA: TGTGCCTGGAGTGTACATTCTACAGGGTTAGGGATTTATGGCTACACCTTC. Protein sequence: CAWSVHSTGLGIYGYTF.

V usage is TRBV28 and J usage is TRBJ1-6; 7 nucleotides line up with TRBD1. V lost 4 bases, J lost 5 bases, and 5 bases stayed unmatched. In germline, CDR1 is MDHEN, CDR2 SYDVKM. This CDR3 has 15 amino acids. CDR3 DNA: TGTGCCAGCAGTTCGGGACAGACCAATAATTCACCCCTCCACTTT. This encodes CASSSGQTNNSPLHF.

This clonotype was detected only once. The chain joins TRBV12-3 or TRBV12-4 to TRBJ1-1, with D unresolved. CDR3 length: 13 amino acids. The V end was cut by 4 bases, the J end by 1 base, with 7 bases between. The CDR3 nucleotides read TGTGCCAGCAGTTGGGTGGAGAACACTGAAGCTTTCTTT. Its protein product is CASSWVENTEAFF.